This record concerns one T cell receptor beta chain sequence. The sample is drawn from a study of blood T cell repertoires in COVID-19. As for the study in general: Specimens from acute and convalescent COVID-19 originated in the United States, Italy and Spain. PBMCs, B-cell-depleted T cells, or T cells were the source of the cDNA or gDNA that made up the material.

CDR3 length equals 14 residues. CDR1 and CDR2 (germline): MDHEN, SYDVKM. V was trimmed by 8 bases and J by 1 base, leaving 15 bases between them. In the original processing: Counts of nucleated cells, estimated from reference gene primer amplification, were obtained. Libraries were prepared by immunoSEQ multiplex PCR; TCRdb keeps only in-frame clonotypes and omits some of them. V, J and clone size are taken as reported in that table, and D and trimming were inferred from the DNA itself. The sample has 200,000 to 250,000 clones; less than 90% are singletons. Sequencing was performed on peripheral blood. This TCR was sampled from a woman between 65 and 79 years old with active or convalescent COVID-19. V gene TRBV28 combines with J gene TRBJ2-7; D call uncertain. CDR3 in amino acids: CASLSTAESYEQYF. The DNA of the CDR3 is TGTGCCAGCCTCTCAACGGCGGAGTCCTACGAGCAGTACTTC.